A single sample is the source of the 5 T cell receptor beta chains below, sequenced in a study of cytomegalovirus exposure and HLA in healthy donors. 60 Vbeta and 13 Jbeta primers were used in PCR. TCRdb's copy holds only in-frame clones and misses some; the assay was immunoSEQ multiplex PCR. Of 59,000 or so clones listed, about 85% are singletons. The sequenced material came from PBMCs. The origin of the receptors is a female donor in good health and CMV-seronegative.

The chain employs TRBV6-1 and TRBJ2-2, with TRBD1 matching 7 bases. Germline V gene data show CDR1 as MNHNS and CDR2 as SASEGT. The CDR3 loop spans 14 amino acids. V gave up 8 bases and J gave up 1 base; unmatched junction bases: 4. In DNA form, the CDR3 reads TGTGCCAGCTGGACAGGTCGGAACACCGGGGAGCTGTTTTTT. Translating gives CASWTGRNTGELFF.

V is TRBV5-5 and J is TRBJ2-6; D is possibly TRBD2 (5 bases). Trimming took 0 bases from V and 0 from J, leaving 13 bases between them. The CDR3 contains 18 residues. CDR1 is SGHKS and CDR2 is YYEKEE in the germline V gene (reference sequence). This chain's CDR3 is CASSLADSGSSGANVLTF. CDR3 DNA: TGTGCCAGCAGCTTGGCCGACTCTGGGAGCTCTGGGGCCAACGTCCTGACTTTC.

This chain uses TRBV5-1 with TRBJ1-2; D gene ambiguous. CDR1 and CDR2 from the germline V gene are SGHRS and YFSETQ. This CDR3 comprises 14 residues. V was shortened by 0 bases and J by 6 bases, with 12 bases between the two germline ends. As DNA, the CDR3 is TGCGCCAGCAGCTTGGAAGGGCGCGGGGATGGCTACACCTTC. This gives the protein CASSLEGRGDGYTF.

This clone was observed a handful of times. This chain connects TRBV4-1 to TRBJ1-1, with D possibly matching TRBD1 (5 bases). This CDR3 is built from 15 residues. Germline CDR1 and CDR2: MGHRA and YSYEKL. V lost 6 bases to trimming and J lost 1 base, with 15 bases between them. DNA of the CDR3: TGCGCCAGCAGACGGTCGACACAGGCGAACACTGAAGCTTTCTTT. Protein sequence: CASRRSTQANTEAFF.

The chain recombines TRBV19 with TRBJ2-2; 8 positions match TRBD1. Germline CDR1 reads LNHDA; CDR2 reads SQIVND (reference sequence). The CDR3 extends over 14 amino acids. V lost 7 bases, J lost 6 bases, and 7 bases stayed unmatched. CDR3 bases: TGTGCCAGTATACTGACAGGGGTGGCCGGGGAGCTGTTTTTT. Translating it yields CASILTGVAGELFF.